This is a list of T cell receptor beta chains from one sample in a study of T cells after yellow fever vaccination. TCRdb analysed the 5' RACE reads with MiXCR anew, one entry per CDR3 protein. Altogether about 340,000 distinct CDR3 sequences are present, 3% to 4.5% being singletons, with the ten largest covering 20% to 25%. Sequenced here: PBMCs, sampled 5 days after the yellow fever booster vaccination. Every receptor here comes from a man between 18 and 29 years old who received the YFV17D yellow fever vaccine. Each CDR3 is given with its conserved first and last residue. A D gene is named only where the DNA matches it firmly. Not every row has a clone size; where given, it reads once, few, many or a size class.

clone_size: .; j_call: TRBJ2-5; v_call: TRBV12-3/TRBV12-4; d_call: .; cdr3_aa: CASTSSGGETQYF; cdr3_nt: TGTGCCAGCACCTCTTCTGGGGGCGAGACCCAGTACTTC
clone_size: few; j_call: TRBJ1-6; v_call: TRBV18; d_call: .; cdr3_aa: CASSREATNSPLHF; cdr3_nt: TGTGCCAGCTCGCGCGAGGCAACTAATTCACCCCTCCACTTT
clone_size: .; j_call: TRBJ2-7; v_call: TRBV7-6; d_call: .; cdr3_aa: CASSLGGLRVPYEQYF; cdr3_nt: TGTGCCAGCAGCTTAGGGGGGCTGCGGGTCCCCTACGAGCAGTACTTC
clone_size: few; j_call: TRBJ2-3; v_call: TRBV5-1; d_call: .; cdr3_aa: CASSLALQSDTQYF; cdr3_nt: TGCGCCAGCAGCTTGGCTCTGCAGTCGGATACGCAGTATTTT
clone_size: many; j_call: TRBJ2-7; v_call: TRBV6-6; d_call: TRBD2; cdr3_aa: CASSIRGGASYEQYF; cdr3_nt: TGTGCCAGCAGTATTCGCGGGGGGGCTTCCTACGAGCAGTACTTC
clone_size: few; j_call: TRBJ1-5; v_call: TRBV25-1; d_call: .; cdr3_aa: CASRDNTVMAQHF; cdr3_nt: TGTGCCAGCAGGGACAACACGGTCATGGCCCAGCATTTT
clone_size: .; j_call: TRBJ1-2; v_call: TRBV4-1; d_call: .; cdr3_aa: CASSQDRGGANYGYTF; cdr3_nt: TGCGCCAGCAGCCAAGATCGCGGGGGCGCTAACTATGGCTACACCTTC
clone_size: many; j_call: TRBJ2-3; v_call: TRBV7-2; d_call: .; cdr3_aa: CASSSTPLMAQYF; cdr3_nt: TGTGCCAGCAGCTCCACCCCCCTTATGGCGCAGTATTTT
clone_size: many; j_call: TRBJ2-5; v_call: TRBV5-1; d_call: TRBD2; cdr3_aa: CASSLSASGGMETQYF; cdr3_nt: TGCGCCAGCAGCCTGTCGGCTAGCGGGGGGATGGAGACCCAGTACTTC
clone_size: few; j_call: TRBJ2-3; v_call: TRBV29-1; d_call: .; cdr3_aa: CSGRGAGGTDTQYF; cdr3_nt: TGCAGCGGTCGGGGGGCCGGGGGCACAGATACGCAGTATTTT
clone_size: many; j_call: TRBJ1-5; v_call: TRBV6-1; d_call: .; cdr3_aa: CASSEGGYSNQPQHF; cdr3_nt: TGTGCCAGCAGTGAAGGAGGGTATAGCAATCAGCCCCAGCATTTT
clone_size: .; j_call: TRBJ1-6; v_call: TRBV30; d_call: .; cdr3_aa: CAWSVAERSPLHF; cdr3_nt: TGTGCCTGGAGTGTGGCAGAACGGTCACCCCTCCACTTT
clone_size: .; j_call: TRBJ1-1; v_call: TRBV4-2; d_call: .; cdr3_aa: CASSQVAAEAFF; cdr3_nt: TGTGCCAGCAGCCAAGTCGCGGCTGAAGCTTTCTTT
clone_size: many; j_call: TRBJ2-5; v_call: TRBV7-9; d_call: .; cdr3_aa: CASSLIGGPKETQYF; cdr3_nt: TGTGCCAGCAGCTTAATTGGGGGACCTAAAGAGACCCAGTACTTC
clone_size: many; j_call: TRBJ1-1; v_call: TRBV12-3/TRBV12-4; d_call: .; cdr3_aa: CASSRGSTEAFF; cdr3_nt: TGTGCCAGCAGCCGGGGTTCCACTGAAGCTTTCTTT
clone_size: .; j_call: TRBJ1-3; v_call: TRBV5-1; d_call: TRBD1; cdr3_aa: CASSETGTNTIYF; cdr3_nt: TGCGCCAGCAGCGAGACAGGGACGAACACCATATATTTT
clone_size: .; j_call: TRBJ2-5; v_call: TRBV20-1; d_call: TRBD1; cdr3_aa: CSARGRGLDRETQYF; cdr3_nt: TGCAGTGCTAGGGGTAGGGGGCTGGATCGAGAGACCCAGTACTTC
clone_size: many; j_call: TRBJ2-3; v_call: TRBV6-6; d_call: TRBD2; cdr3_aa: CASLAGDYTDTQYF; cdr3_nt: TGTGCCAGCTTAGCGGGGGACTACACAGATACGCAGTATTTT
clone_size: .; j_call: TRBJ2-3; v_call: TRBV4-1; d_call: TRBD2; cdr3_aa: CASSQDRRGGTDTQYF; cdr3_nt: TGCGCCAGCAGCCAAGACCGGCGGGGGGGCACAGATACGCAGTATTTT
clone_size: .; j_call: TRBJ1-2; v_call: TRBV12-3/TRBV12-4; d_call: .; cdr3_aa: CASSLWQGHGYTF; cdr3_nt: TGTGCCAGCAGTTTATGGCAGGGCCATGGCTACACCTTC
clone_size: many; j_call: TRBJ1-2; v_call: TRBV24-1; d_call: .; cdr3_aa: CATSERGAYGYTF; cdr3_nt: TGTGCCACCAGTGAGAGGGGGGCCTATGGCTACACCTTC
clone_size: few; j_call: TRBJ1-4; v_call: TRBV6-5; d_call: TRBD1; cdr3_aa: CASSHAGTDEKLFF; cdr3_nt: TGTGCCAGCAGCCACGCCGGGACAGATGAAAAACTGTTTTTT
clone_size: few; j_call: TRBJ2-5; v_call: TRBV7-7; d_call: TRBD2; cdr3_aa: CASSFQLAGLTGETQYF; cdr3_nt: TGTGCCAGCAGCTTCCAACTAGCGGGGCTTACGGGGGAGACCCAGTACTTC
clone_size: .; j_call: TRBJ1-5; v_call: TRBV6-5; d_call: .; cdr3_aa: CASSYSMGGSQPQHF; cdr3_nt: TGTGCCAGCAGTTACTCGATGGGGGGCAGTCAGCCCCAGCATTTT
clone_size: many; j_call: TRBJ2-2; v_call: TRBV20-1; d_call: .; cdr3_aa: CSARDWRGDTGELFF; cdr3_nt: TGCAGTGCTAGAGATTGGAGGGGGGACACCGGGGAGCTGTTTTTT
clone_size: many; j_call: TRBJ2-2; v_call: TRBV24-1; d_call: .; cdr3_aa: CATSDLRKVGELFF; cdr3_nt: TGTGCCACCAGTGATTTGCGGAAAGTCGGGGAGCTGTTTTTT
clone_size: few; j_call: TRBJ2-3; v_call: TRBV15; d_call: TRBD2; cdr3_aa: CATLLVAGGLTDTQYF; cdr3_nt: TGTGCCACCCTGTTGGTAGCGGGGGGGCTAACAGATACGCAGTATTTT
clone_size: few; j_call: TRBJ1-1; v_call: TRBV5-4; d_call: .; cdr3_aa: CASSLSTRMNTEAFF; cdr3_nt: TGTGCCAGCAGCTTATCCACCAGGATGAACACTGAAGCTTTCTTT
clone_size: few; j_call: TRBJ2-2; v_call: TRBV27; d_call: .; cdr3_aa: CASSPAESGELFF; cdr3_nt: TGTGCCAGCAGTCCGGCGGAGTCCGGGGAGCTGTTTTTT
clone_size: .; j_call: TRBJ2-2; v_call: TRBV24-1; d_call: TRBD2; cdr3_aa: CATKGSGGGELFF; cdr3_nt: TGTGCCACCAAAGGATCGGGGGGCGGGGAGCTGTTTTTT
clone_size: many; j_call: TRBJ2-5; v_call: TRBV18; d_call: .; cdr3_aa: CASSPRVHQETQYF; cdr3_nt: TGTGCCAGCTCACCACGGGTCCACCAAGAGACCCAGTACTTC
clone_size: few; j_call: TRBJ2-5; v_call: TRBV7-9; d_call: TRBD1; cdr3_aa: CASSFTGAQETQYF; cdr3_nt: TGTGCCAGCAGCTTCACAGGGGCCCAAGAGACCCAGTACTTC
clone_size: .; j_call: TRBJ2-7; v_call: TRBV6-2/TRBV6-3; d_call: TRBD1; cdr3_aa: CASSSTGTAPQF; cdr3_nt: TGTGCCAGCAGTTCGACCGGGACAGCCCCTCAATTC
clone_size: .; j_call: TRBJ1-1; v_call: TRBV18; d_call: .; cdr3_aa: CASSPNTIGENTEAFF; cdr3_nt: TGTGCCAGCTCACCCAACACTATAGGGGAGAACACTGAAGCTTTCTTT
clone_size: .; j_call: TRBJ1-4; v_call: TRBV12-3/TRBV12-4; d_call: .; cdr3_aa: CASSSQLNEKLFF; cdr3_nt: TGTGCCAGCAGTTCGCAGCTTAATGAAAAACTGTTTTTT
clone_size: .; j_call: TRBJ2-5; v_call: TRBV7-2; d_call: .; cdr3_aa: CASSPRQAQETQYF; cdr3_nt: TGTGCCAGCAGCCCGAGACAGGCCCAAGAGACCCAGTACTTC
clone_size: few; j_call: TRBJ2-1; v_call: TRBV7-2; d_call: TRBD2; cdr3_aa: CASRSFSGAAYNEQFF; cdr3_nt: TGTGCCAGCAGGTCGTTTAGCGGGGCCGCCTACAATGAGCAGTTCTTC
clone_size: .; j_call: TRBJ1-1; v_call: TRBV30; d_call: TRBD1; cdr3_aa: CAWNRQGAFTEAFF; cdr3_nt: TGTGCCTGGAATAGACAGGGGGCTTTTACTGAAGCTTTCTTT
clone_size: few; j_call: TRBJ2-3; v_call: TRBV7-2; d_call: .; cdr3_aa: CASSLGRRGTDTQYF; cdr3_nt: TGTGCCAGCAGCTTAGGAAGGCGGGGTACAGATACGCAGTATTTT
clone_size: many; j_call: TRBJ2-5; v_call: TRBV5-1; d_call: TRBD2; cdr3_aa: CASSPPGTSGRETQYF; cdr3_nt: TGCGCCAGCAGCCCGCCTGGGACTAGCGGACGAGAGACCCAGTACTTC
clone_size: many; j_call: TRBJ2-7; v_call: TRBV20-1; d_call: TRBD2; cdr3_aa: CSARPPAGGRDEQYF; cdr3_nt: TGCAGTGCTAGACCACCAGCGGGGGGTCGGGACGAGCAGTACTTC
clone_size: .; j_call: TRBJ1-5; v_call: TRBV7-2; d_call: .; cdr3_aa: CASSLAPGIDQPQHF; cdr3_nt: TGTGCCAGCAGCTTAGCGCCGGGGATAGATCAGCCCCAGCATTTT
clone_size: few; j_call: TRBJ1-1; v_call: TRBV6-5; d_call: .; cdr3_aa: CASSYSIGTEAFF; cdr3_nt: TGTGCCAGCAGTTACTCGATAGGGACTGAAGCTTTCTTT
clone_size: few; j_call: TRBJ1-2; v_call: TRBV3-1; d_call: TRBD1; cdr3_aa: CASSHGTEYGYTF; cdr3_nt: TGTGCCAGCAGCCACGGGACAGAGTATGGCTACACCTTC
clone_size: few; j_call: TRBJ2-3; v_call: TRBV5-1; d_call: TRBD2; cdr3_aa: CASSISGGGDTQYF; cdr3_nt: TGCGCCAGCAGCATTAGCGGGGGCGGAGATACGCAGTATTTT
clone_size: .; j_call: TRBJ2-3; v_call: TRBV2; d_call: .; cdr3_aa: CASPIPSTDTQYF; cdr3_nt: TGTGCCAGCCCGATACCCTCCACAGATACGCAGTATTTT
clone_size: many; j_call: TRBJ2-1; v_call: TRBV24-1; d_call: .; cdr3_aa: CATSESGTPYNEQFF; cdr3_nt: TGTGCCACCAGTGAATCCGGGACACCTTACAATGAGCAGTTCTTC
clone_size: few; j_call: TRBJ1-2; v_call: TRBV5-1; d_call: TRBD1; cdr3_aa: CASSPWTGSIFNYGYTF; cdr3_nt: TGCGCCAGCAGCCCTTGGACAGGGTCCATTTTTAACTATGGCTACACCTTC